A selection of T cell receptor beta chains follows, all from one sample in a study of blood T cell repertoires in COVID-19. The protocol was immunoSEQ multiplex PCR, while the TCRdb copy is restricted to in-frame clones and leaves out a portion. The sample shows under 300,000 clones, approximately 92% of them seen only once. What was sequenced was PBMCs or T cells enriched from blood (not recorded which). The origin of the receptors is a woman between 18 and 29 years old who had recovered from COVID-19. CDR3s include the opening cysteine and the closing phenylalanine or tryptophan. Fields, in order: V gene, CDR3 length, clone size, J gene, CDR3 protein. The size field is filled for only some rows; it gives once, few, many or a size class.

>TRBV7-9|15|.|TRBJ2-5
CASRRIGGDRETQYF
>TRBV14|14|.|TRBJ1-1
CASSPVLMNTEAFF
>TRBV19|14|.|TRBJ2-7
CASSSGQWVSGQYF
>TRBV10-3|12|.|TRBJ1-2
CAISEGLYGYTF
>TRBV5-4|17|once|TRBJ1-2
CASSLVGQGAANYGYTF
>TRBV6-5|15|.|TRBJ1-1
CASSPNDRPYTEAFF
>TRBV11-3|15|.|TRBJ2-7
CASSLEDRVGREQYF
>TRBV5-5|14|.|TRBJ1-4
CASSLALSGGKLFF
>TRBV6-2/TRBV6-3|14|few|TRBJ1-5
CASSSPYRDQPQHF
>TRBV28|15|.|TRBJ2-1
CASSQPPSGYNEQFF
>TRBV7-9|15|.|TRBJ1-4
CASSPGQGANEKLFF
>TRBV3-1/TRBV3-2|14|once|TRBJ1-5
CASSQGTGDQPQHF
>TRBV11-2|12|.|TRBJ1-1
CASSSGGDEAFF
>TRBV4-1|15|.|TRBJ1-2
CASSTRTGANYGYTF
>TRBV5-1|14|.|TRBJ1-2
CASSLENQVNGYTF
>TRBV18|15|.|TRBJ1-4
CASSPRQGLNEKLFF
>TRBV2|13|.|TRBJ1-2
CASSEVLRGGYTF
>TRBV10-2|16|few|TRBJ1-1
CASSVRWGQGAYEAFF
>TRBV7-2|14|.|TRBJ1-6
CASSEGQTTSPLHF
>TRBV28|16|.|TRBJ2-7
CATIHGTGGSMGEQYF
>TRBV27|13|.|TRBJ1-2
CASSNRGGYGYTF
>TRBV7-2|14|.|TRBJ2-7
CASSLAPHSYEQYF
>TRBV6-5|12|.|TRBJ1-5
CASRRSNQPQHF
>TRBV28|15|once|TRBJ1-5
CASSLGTGTNQPQHF
>TRBV11-2|14|.|TRBJ1-2
CASSFGGNNYGYTF
>TRBV7-9|12|.|TRBJ1-1
CASTGQGLEAFF
>TRBV7-3|14|.|TRBJ2-7
CASSPDRFPYEQYF
>TRBV7-9|17|once|TRBJ1-4
CASSLAAGGRFGEKLFF
>TRBV2|12|.|TRBJ2-3
CASNSRGDTQYF
>TRBV18|14|.|TRBJ1-1
CASSPPKSWTEAFF
>TRBV5-1|14|.|TRBJ2-3
CASSWGTTTDTQYF
>TRBV28|13|.|TRBJ1-1
CASRTGTDTEAFF
>TRBV5-1|11|.|TRBJ2-7
CASSLTGEQYF